One sample yielded the 30 T cell receptor beta chains listed below, sequenced in a study of T cell responses to AZD1222 COVID-19 vaccine. Only in-frame clones appear in the TCRdb table, and some are missing; sequencing was by immunoSEQ multiplex PCR. Of 120,000 or so clones listed, around nine tenths are singletons. The sequencing used peripheral blood, collected on day 0 of AZD1222 vaccination. The receptors were sampled from an adult in good health.

This rearrangement joins TRBV13 to TRBJ1-1; tentatively, D is TRBD1 (6 bases). Germline V gene lookup returns CDR1 PRHDT and CDR2 FYEKMQ (reference sequence). Trimming pared 3 bases from V and 1 base from J, leaving 12 bases between. The CDR3 spans 15 residues. The CDR3 protein is CASSFTRRGNTEAFF. CDR3 sequence (DNA): TGTGCCAGCAGCTTTACACGCAGGGGGAACACTGAAGCTTTCTTT.

V is TRBV5-1 and J is TRBJ1-1; 7 nucleotides match TRBD1. Per the germline V gene, CDR1 is SGHRS and CDR2 is YFSETQ. This CDR3 has 14 residues. Trimming took 4 bases from V and 5 from J; bases not matched to a gene: 8. The CDR3 DNA follows: TGCGCCAGCAGCCCCTGGACAGGAGGAACTGAAGCTTTCTTT. Protein: CASSPWTGGTEAFF.

This chain connects TRBV28 to TRBJ1-4; 7 bases line up with TRBD1. The CDR3 spans 15 residues. Trimming took 4 bases from V and 8 from J; bases not matched to a gene: 10. Germline lookup yields CDR1 MDHEN and CDR2 SYDVKM. Written as DNA, the CDR3 is TGTGCCAGCAGTTCAGGGGGGGCAGGGAAGGAAAAACTGTTTTTT. Its protein is CASSSGGAGKEKLFF.

DNA for the CDR3: TGCGCCAGCAGCTTGGCTAGCGGGACAAGCAATGAGCAGTTCTTC. Amino acids: CASSLASGTSNEQFF. The chain carries TRBV5-1 and TRBJ2-1, with 9 positions matching TRBD2. The CDR3 covers 15 residues. The V segment lost 0 bases and the J segment 6 bases; nucleotides outside the gene matches: 4. Germline CDR1 SGHRS, CDR2 YFSETQ.

J is TRBJ1-5 and V is TRBV12-3 or TRBV12-4; D gene unclear. CDR3 length: 12 amino acids. Trimming pared 8 bases from V and 7 bases from J, leaving 12 bases between. The CDR3 nucleotides are TGTGCCAGCGGCCGGGTCGGGCAGCCCCAGCATTTT. Translation gives CASGRVGQPQHF.

This chain connects TRBV15 to TRBJ1-2; D perhaps matches TRBD1 (5 bases). Deletions cut 0 bases from V and 0 bases from J, with 14 bases between. Germline CDR1 LNHNV, CDR2 YYDKDF (reference sequence). There are 17 residues in the CDR3. The CDR3 DNA reads as TGTGCCACCAGCAGAGATGGGGGTCCCTATACTAACTATGGCTACACCTTC. It encodes CATSRDGGPYTNYGYTF.

This clone was picked up a small number of times. This chain links TRBV30 with TRBJ1-3; D might be TRBD1 (6 bases). V lost 3 bases to trimming and J lost 3 bases, with 15 bases between them. Germline V CDR1 and CDR2: GTSNPN, SVGIG (reference sequence). CDR3 length: 15 amino acids. DNA for the CDR3: TGTGCCTGGAGCGGAGGAGGGGGGTTTGGAAACACCATATATTTT. This codes for CAWSGGGGFGNTIYF.

The chain has TRBV7-3 and TRBJ2-1, with D possibly being TRBD1 (5 bases). Germline CDR1 is SGHTA and CDR2 is FQGTGA. There are 13 residues in the CDR3. The V end lost 5 bases, the J end lost 9 bases, and 14 bases lay between the germline ends. CDR3 loop: CASSPQGVGEQFF. The CDR3 coding sequence is TGTGCCAGCAGCCCGCAGGGCGTGGGTGAGCAGTTCTTC.

With respect to this clone: The conserved closing phenylalanine or tryptophan is absent in this CDR3, likely reflecting a read error. It is unclear where the CDR3 begins or ends on the DNA, so no DNA is shown, and the CDR3 is as TCRdb lists it. The CDR3 sequence: CASSENSFAV. The chain has TRBV6-1 and TRBJ1-2. Germline values: CDR1 MNHNS, CDR2 SASEGT. The CDR3 is 10 amino acids long, termini counted.

This chain joins TRBV6-2 or TRBV6-3 and TRBJ2-1, with TRBD2 matching 9 bases. Trimming removed 5 bases from V and 5 bases from J; junction bases left unmatched: 7. Germline V lookup: CDR1 MNHEY, CDR2 SVGEGT. The CDR3 sequence is 15 residues long. The CDR3 sequence: CASSDGLALHNEQFF. The CDR3 DNA reads as TGTGCCAGCAGTGACGGACTAGCGCTACACAATGAGCAGTTCTTC.

The V call is TRBV19, the J call TRBJ2-1, with TRBD2 identical over 11 bases. The germline gives CDR1 LNHDA, CDR2 SQIVND (reference sequence). The CDR3 consists of 17 residues. Trimming removed 9 bases from V and 4 bases from J; junction bases left unmatched: 14. This CDR3 is CARRIAGGPLRYNEQFF. The CDR3 DNA reads TGTGCCAGGAGAATAGCGGGAGGGCCTTTGCGATACAATGAGCAGTTCTTC. Using reference TRBV19 and TRBJ2-1 for the parts outside the CDR3, the full variable domain is DGGITQSPKYLFRKEGQNVTLSCEQNLNHDAMYWYRQDPGQGLRLIYYSQIVNDFQKGDIAEGYSVSREKKESFPLTVTSAQKNPTAFYLCARRIAGGPLRYNEQFFGPGTRLTVL.

This chain links TRBV10-3 with TRBJ1-3; 7 bases are a match to TRBD1. The CDR3 loop spans 15 amino acids. J was trimmed by 0 bases and V by 10 bases; bases with no gene match: 9. Germline V gene sequence: CDR1 ENHRY, CDR2 SYGVKD. CDR3 sequence: CATSLGQTSGNTIYF. The CDR3 region has the DNA TGTGCCACCAGCCTGGGACAGACCTCTGGAAACACCATATATTTT.

This clone was picked up a small number of times. This chain joins TRBV6-6 and TRBJ1-2, with D possibly matching TRBD1 (5 bases). CDR3 length: 15 amino acids. Germline V lookup: CDR1 MNHNY, CDR2 SVGAGI (reference sequence). V was clipped by 4 bases and J by 0 bases, with 12 bases between them. The CDR3 reads CASSLEKTANYGYTF. Here the CDR3 DNA reads TGTGCCAGCAGTTTGGAGAAGACAGCTAACTATGGCTACACCTTC.

This chain connects TRBV4-1 to TRBJ2-7, with 7 positions matching TRBD1. J gave up 3 bases and V 0 bases, and 5 bases lay outside the gene matches. From germline, CDR1 is MGHRA and CDR2 YSYEKL. There are 15 residues in the CDR3. Written as DNA, the CDR3 is TGCGCCAGCAGCCAAGAAGACAGGGTTGGCTACGAGCAGTACTTC. It specifies CASSQEDRVGYEQYF.

The chain combines TRBV19 with TRBJ1-2, with TRBD1 matching 7 bases. V shed 4 bases, J shed 3 bases, and the junction held 8 bases outside the gene matches. CDR3 length: 15 residues. From germline, CDR1 is LNHDA and CDR2 SQIVND (reference sequence). The CDR3 loop is CASSRTRDSHYGYTF. CDR3 sequence (DNA): TGTGCCAGTAGTAGGACCCGGGACAGCCACTATGGCTACACCTTC.

The chain couples TRBV3-1 (or the pseudogene TRBV3-2) to TRBJ2-7, with 8 bases fitting TRBD2. Trimming removed 0 bases from V and 7 bases from J; junction bases left unmatched: 20. The germline V gene encodes CDR1 LGHDT and CDR2 YNNKEL (reference sequence). The CDR3 extends over 19 amino acids. DNA of the CDR3: TGTGCCAGCAGCCAAGAGGGGGCAGGAAGGGGTAGCGGGGTGTATGAGCAGTACTTC. It is translated as CASSQEGAGRGSGVYEQYF.

The chain combines TRBV7-3 with TRBJ1-2; tentative D call: TRBD1 (5 bases). This CDR3 has 15 amino acids. Between the trimmed V and J ends, which lost 5 bases and 1 base, there was a span of 14 bases. In germline, CDR1 is SGHTA, CDR2 FQGTGA. In DNA form, the CDR3 reads TGTGCCAGCAGCGGCGGGGCAGGGAATAACTATGGCTACACCTTC. Amino acids: CASSGGAGNNYGYTF.

V is TRBV5-1 and J is TRBJ1-2; D is undetermined. The CDR3 loop spans 15 amino acids. The V gene lost 0 bases and the J gene lost 4 bases, with 13 bases spanning the gap. Germline assignment: CDR1 SGHRS and CDR2 YFSETQ. In DNA form, the CDR3 reads TGCGCCAGCAGCTTGGAAAGGGTGGGAGGCTATGGCTACACCTTC. It specifies CASSLERVGGYGYTF.

The genes are TRBV12-3 or TRBV12-4 and TRBJ1-2; 8 nucleotides line up with TRBD1. V lost 6 bases, J lost 6 bases, and 6 bases stayed unmatched. The CDR3 has 13 amino acids. The DNA for the CDR3 is TGTGCCAGCAGGGCTGGACAGGGAGATGGCTACACCTTC. This gives the protein CASRAGQGDGYTF.

This chain joins TRBV24-1 and TRBJ2-3; unclear D gene. The V and J ends lost 4 bases and 1 base respectively, with 14 bases between them. This CDR3 is built from 16 residues. Per germline, CDR1 KGHDR and CDR2 SFDVKD. CDR3 sequence: CATSDFTSGGTDTQYF. CDR3 DNA: TGTGCCACCAGTGACTTCACAAGTGGTGGCACAGATACGCAGTATTTT.

V usage is TRBV27 and J usage is TRBJ2-2, with 9 bases aligning to TRBD2. The junction had 4 bases not matched to a gene; V was cut back by 6 bases and J by 5 bases. This CDR3 has 14 residues. From germline, CDR1 is MNHEY and CDR2 SMNVEV (reference sequence). CDR3 region: CASSRSGRTGELFF. The CDR3 coding sequence is TGTGCCAGCAGCAGAAGCGGGAGGACCGGGGAGCTGTTTTTT.

This chain joins TRBV6-5 and TRBJ1-4; D call uncertain. CDR1 is MNHEY, CDR2 SVGAGI, per germline. V was trimmed by 6 bases and J by 8 bases, leaving 13 bases between them. This CDR3 is 13 amino acids long. The chain's CDR3 is CASRPTPGEKLFF. The CDR3 DNA follows: TGTGCCAGCAGGCCCACCCCCGGGGAAAAACTGTTTTTT.

The CDR3 DNA follows: TGTGCCAGCAGCACCGGGACAGGGGGAGTTCAGCCCCAGCATTTT. Residues: CASSTGTGGVQPQHF. The chain combines TRBV7-9 with TRBJ1-5, with 11 positions matching TRBD1. The V gene's germline CDR1 is SEHNR and CDR2 FQNEAQ (reference sequence). The CDR3 sequence is 15 residues long. The J segment lost 6 bases and the V segment lost 5 bases, leaving 6 bases of the junction unmatched.

The table lists this clone with a few counts. The CDR3 sequence: CASSSRGGYTF. The DNA of the CDR3 is TGTGCCAGCAGCAGCAGGGGCGGCTACACCTTC. The chain employs TRBV11-2 and TRBJ1-2; perhaps TRBD1 as D (6 bases). The V and J ends lost 5 bases and 8 bases respectively, with 9 bases between them. The germline CDR1 and CDR2 sequences are SGHAT and FQNNGV. The CDR3 runs 11 residues. The full variable domain, with the rest looked up from reference TRBV11-2 and TRBJ1-2, is EAGVAQSPRYKIIEKRQSVAFWCNPISGHATLYWYQQILGQGPKLLIQFQNNGVVDDSQLPKDRFSAERLKGVDSTLKIQPAKLEDSAVYLCASSSRGGYTFGSGTRLTVV.

The chain recombines TRBV6-5 with TRBJ2-7; D unclear. The CDR3 is 12 residues long. V shed 6 bases and J shed 3 bases, with 9 bases lying between them. Germline CDR1 is MNHEY and CDR2 is SVGAGI. The CDR3 spells CASSLTHYEQYF. The CDR3 DNA follows: TGTGCCAGCAGCCTGACCCACTACGAGCAGTACTTC.

The chain joins TRBV5-1 to TRBJ2-3, with 11 positions matching TRBD1. After removal of 6 bases from V and 4 bases from J, the junction contained 7 bases not matched to a gene. CDR3 size: 15 residues. The germline V gene has CDR1 SGHRS and CDR2 YFSETQ. Here the CDR3 reads CASTPGQGGADTQYF. The CDR3 DNA is TGCGCCAGCACCCCGGGACAGGGGGGGGCAGATACGCAGTATTTT.

This chain links TRBV5-1 with TRBJ1-4; the D gene is possibly TRBD1 (6 bases). Germline-derived CDR1 and CDR2 are SGHRS and YFSETQ. The CDR3 runs 14 residues. V was pared by 3 bases and J by 5 bases, with 11 bases between. CDR3 sequence reads: CASSSTGRNEKLFF. The CDR3 DNA sequence: TGCGCCAGCAGCTCGACAGGCAGGAATGAAAAACTGTTTTTT.

The chain is built from TRBV10-3 and TRBJ2-2, with D maybe TRBD2 (6 bases). The CDR3 loop spans 13 amino acids. Deletions cut 5 bases from V and 4 bases from J, with 8 bases between. Germline values: CDR1 ENHRY, CDR2 SYGVKD. CDR3 bases: TGTGCCATCAGTAAGGGACTCACCGGGGAGCTGTTTTTT. It specifies CAISKGLTGELFF.

The chain joins TRBV7-2 to TRBJ2-1, with D maybe TRBD2 (5 bases). The germline V gene encodes CDR1 SGHTA and CDR2 FQGNSA. Trimming removed 2 bases from V and 5 bases from J, with 10 bases in between. This CDR3 is built from 14 residues. The CDR3: CASSLNIANNEQFF. The CDR3, as DNA: TGTGCCAGCAGCTTAAATATAGCGAACAATGAGCAGTTCTTC.

The rearrangement links TRBV19 to TRBJ1-2, with 8 bases fitting TRBD1. The J segment lost 8 bases and the V segment lost 2 bases, leaving 10 bases of the junction unmatched. The CDR3 is 15 amino acids. CDR1 LNHDA and CDR2 SQIVND come from the germline V gene (reference sequence). CDR3 protein: CASSITGGSSKGYTF. DNA of the CDR3: TGTGCCAGTAGTATAACAGGGGGATCCTCGAAGGGCTACACCTTC.